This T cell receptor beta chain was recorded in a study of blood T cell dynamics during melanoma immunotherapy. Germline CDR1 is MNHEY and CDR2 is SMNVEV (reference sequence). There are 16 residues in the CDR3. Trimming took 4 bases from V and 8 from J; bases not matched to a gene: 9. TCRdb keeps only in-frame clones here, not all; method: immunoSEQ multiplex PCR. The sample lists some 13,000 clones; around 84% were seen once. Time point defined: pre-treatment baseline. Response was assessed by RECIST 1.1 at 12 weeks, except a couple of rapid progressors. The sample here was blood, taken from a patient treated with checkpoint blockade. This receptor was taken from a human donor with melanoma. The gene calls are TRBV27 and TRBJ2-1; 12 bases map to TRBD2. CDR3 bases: TGTGCCAGCAGTTCCCCTAGCGGGAGGGCCAACTATGAGCAGTTCTTC. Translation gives CASSSPSGRANYEQFF.